A selection of T cell receptor beta chains follows, all from one sample in a study of CD8+CD57+ T cells in acquired aplastic anemia. TCRdb itself ran the reads through MiXCR, one entry per CDR3 protein. The table includes about 160,000 distinct CDR3 sequences, about 48% detected once. The sequenced sample consisted of sorted CD4+, CD8+, or CD8+CD57+ T cells (not recorded which) from PBMCs. All receptors derive from a human donor in good health. The CDR3 runs from the conserved cysteine through the conserved F or W. A D gene is named only where the DNA matches it firmly. Size is omitted from some rows. Given values are once, few, many or a class for expanded clones.

clone size	V gene	D gene	J gene	CDR3 protein	CDR3 DNA
-	TRBV7-9	-	TRBJ2-3	CATGTQYTQYF	TGTGCCACCGGGACGCAGTATACGCAGTATTTT
many	TRBV27	TRBD1	TRBJ1-6	CASSLKPGQGNSPLHF	TGTGCCAGCAGTTTAAAGCCGGGACAGGGGAATTCACCCCTCCACTTT
many	TRBV29-1	-	TRBJ2-1	CSVGWAGWGNEQFF	TGCAGCGTTGGTTGGGCAGGGTGGGGCAATGAGCAGTTCTTC
few	TRBV24-1	-	TRBJ2-1	CATSDNRVYEQFF	TGTGCCACCAGTGATAACAGGGTATATGAGCAGTTCTTC
-	TRBV7-2	-	TRBJ2-7	CASSLTGPYEQYF	TGTGCCAGCAGCCTTACAGGGCCCTACGAGCAGTACTTC
many	TRBV6-1	TRBD1	TRBJ1-2	CAGRPSGDRGGYTF	TGTGCCGGGAGACCATCGGGGGACAGAGGCGGCTACACCTTC
few	TRBV29-1	TRBD2	TRBJ2-5	CSVVGLAGETQYF	TGCAGCGTTGTGGGACTAGCGGGAGAGACCCAGTACTTC
many	TRBV19	TRBD1	TRBJ1-2	CASTDRGPTGNYGYTF	TGTGCCAGTACCGACAGGGGGCCAACTGGTAACTATGGCTACACCTTC
many	TRBV2	-	TRBJ2-7	CASSAVNEQYF	TGTGCCAGCAGTGCGGTAAACGAGCAGTACTTC
-	TRBV5-1	-	TRBJ1-2	CASSLGSGRDYTF	TGCGCCAGCAGCTTGGGGTCGGGGAGAGACTACACCTTC
many	TRBV20-1	TRBD2	TRBJ2-5	CSARRGVAGGAETQYF	TGCAGTGCTAGGAGGGGGGTAGCGGGAGGGGCAGAGACCCAGTACTTC
many	TRBV20-1	-	TRBJ2-7	CSSPAGSSYEQYF	TGCAGTTCCCCCGCGGGGAGCTCCTACGAGCAGTACTTC
many	TRBV5-1	TRBD2	TRBJ2-1	CASSWVAGGNNEQFF	TGCGCCAGCAGCTGGGTAGCGGGGGGAAACAATGAGCAGTTCTTC
many	TRBV5-4	-	TRBJ1-1	CASSGQNEAFF	TGTGCCAGCAGCGGACAGAATGAAGCTTTCTTT
-	TRBV20-1	-	TRBJ1-1	CSAGKTGNTEAFF	TGCAGTGCTGGGAAGACAGGGAACACTGAAGCTTTCTTT
-	TRBV2	-	TRBJ2-2	CASRGDIYANTGELFF	TGTGCCAGCAGAGGGGACATCTACGCGAACACCGGGGAGCTGTTTTTT
-	TRBV5-4	-	TRBJ2-7	CASSRTETYEQYF	TGTGCCAGCAGCCGAACGGAGACCTACGAGCAGTACTTC
-	TRBV3-1	-	TRBJ1-2	CASSLAPDSNFYGYTF	TGTGCCAGCAGTCTTGCACCGGACAGCAATTTCTATGGCTACACCTTC
-	TRBV5-1	-	TRBJ2-1	CASSSRQANNEQFF	TGCGCCAGCAGCTCCAGACAGGCTAACAATGAGCAGTTCTTC
many	TRBV7-3	-	TRBJ1-1	CASSSIPGNTEAFF	TGTGCCAGCAGCTCAATCCCAGGGAACACTGAAGCTTTCTTT
-	TRBV2	TRBD1	TRBJ1-5	CATSRDRGNNQPQHF	TGTGCCACTTCCCGGGACAGGGGAAACAATCAGCCCCAGCATTTT
-	TRBV7-9	-	TRBJ1-6	CASSLTYNSPLHF	TGTGCCAGCAGCTTAACATATAATTCACCCCTCCACTTT
-	TRBV29-1	-	TRBJ1-3	CSVDPSRNSGNTIYF	TGCAGCGTGGACCCTTCGAGAAACTCTGGAAACACCATATATTTT
few	TRBV6-4	-	TRBJ2-3	CASSDSDQATDTQYF	TGTGCCAGCAGTGACTCTGATCAAGCCACAGATACGCAGTATTTT
many	TRBV7-9	-	TRBJ2-2	CASSSMTGAGELFF	TGTGCCAGCAGCTCGATGACAGGAGCCGGGGAGCTGTTTTTT
many	TRBV6-1	TRBD1	TRBJ1-2	CASSVGPGGDGYTF	TGTGCCAGCAGTGTCGGTCCAGGGGGCGATGGCTACACCTTC
many	TRBV11-1	-	TRBJ2-5	CASSLGGRQTQYF	TGTGCCAGCAGCTTAGGAGGGAGGCAGACCCAGTACTTC
many	TRBV6-2/TRBV6-3	-	TRBJ2-3	CASTSGFTDTQYF	TGTGCCAGCACCTCAGGGTTCACAGATACGCAGTATTTT
many	TRBV6-5	-	TRBJ1-6	CASSYPSTGPYNSPLHF	TGTGCCAGCAGTTACCCGTCAACCGGGCCTTATAATTCACCCCTCCACTTT
few	TRBV9	-	TRBJ2-2	CASSAVRWGGSVGELFF	TGTGCCAGCAGCGCAGTACGTTGGGGTGGATCGGTCGGGGAGCTGTTTTTT
-	TRBV19	-	TRBJ1-1	CASSIEGAENTEAFF	TGTGCCAGTAGTATCGAGGGAGCGGAGAACACTGAAGCTTTCTTT
many	TRBV29-1	-	TRBJ1-4	CSVSRTLENEKLFF	TGCAGCGTTTCGAGGACACTGGAAAATGAAAAACTGTTTTTT
-	TRBV7-9	-	TRBJ2-1	CASSLGGRPYNEQFF	TGTGCCAGCAGCTTAGGGGGGCGCCCCTACAATGAGCAGTTCTTC
-	TRBV9	TRBD1	TRBJ1-6	CASSETGGGESPLHF	TGTGCCAGCAGTGAAACAGGGGGTGGAGAATCGCCCCTCCACTTT
many	TRBV7-2	-	TRBJ1-1	CASSLGGAAEAFF	TGTGCCAGCAGCTTAGGTGGGGCCGCTGAAGCTTTCTTT
-	TRBV7-2	-	TRBJ2-7	CASSPEAVLGNEQYF	TGTGCCAGCAGCCCCGAGGCGGTCCTGGGGAACGAGCAGTACTTC
-	TRBV20-1	-	TRBJ2-3	CSEKSTDTQYF	TGCAGTGAGAAAAGCACAGATACGCAGTATTTT
-	TRBV2	-	TRBJ2-3	CASSEAREPSVDTQYF	TGTGCCAGCAGTGAAGCCAGGGAACCCTCGGTAGATACGCAGTATTTT
once	TRBV5-1	TRBD1	TRBJ2-7	CASSWGTGGSYEQYF	TGCGCCAGCAGCTGGGGGACAGGGGGCTCCTACGAGCAGTACTTC
-	TRBV5-6	TRBD1	TRBJ1-4	CASSSDREWGEKLFF	TGTGCCAGCAGTTCCGACAGGGAATGGGGGGAAAAACTGTTTTTT
-	TRBV10-3	TRBD1	TRBJ2-2	CAISDLQGHTGELFF	TGTGCCATCAGTGATCTACAGGGGCACACCGGGGAGCTGTTTTTT
many	TRBV10-3	TRBD2	TRBJ2-1	CAISARYTSGYNEQFF	TGTGCCATCAGTGCTCGGTATACTAGCGGTTACAATGAGCAGTTCTTC
few	TRBV4-2	-	TRBJ2-2	CASSPGLGGTGELFF	TGTGCCAGCAGCCCAGGGCTGGGGGGCACCGGGGAGCTGTTTTTT
-	TRBV24-1	TRBD1	TRBJ1-4	CATSDQTGGNEKLFF	TGTGCCACCAGTGACCAGACAGGGGGGAATGAAAAACTGTTTTTT
-	TRBV2	-	TRBJ1-6	CASEGRSPLHF	TGTGCCAGCGAGGGACGATCACCCCTCCACTTT
many	TRBV10-3	-	TRBJ2-5	CAISESTRRAAQETQYF	TGTGCCATCAGTGAGTCAACCAGAAGGGCCGCCCAAGAGACCCAGTACTTC
-	TRBV19	-	TRBJ1-1	CASSSGVDPTEALF	TGTGCCAGTAGTAGTGGGGTCGATCCCACTGAAGCTCTCTTT
many	TRBV5-4	-	TRBJ2-1	CASSLSASFSYNEQFF	TGTGCCAGCAGCTTATCCGCTAGCTTCTCCTACAATGAGCAGTTCTTC
-	TRBV5-8	TRBD2	TRBJ2-5	CASSGTGGEEETQYF	TGTGCCAGCAGCGGCACGGGGGGAGAGGAAGAGACCCAGTACTTC
-	TRBV19	TRBD1	TRBJ1-1	CASSMGQGRTEAFF	TGTGCCAGTAGTATGGGACAGGGACGGACTGAAGCTTTCTTT
many	TRBV19	-	TRBJ2-5	CARPQETQYF	TGTGCCAGGCCTCAAGAGACCCAGTACTTC
many	TRBV12-3/TRBV12-4	-	TRBJ2-7	CASNIQGRNEQYF	TGTGCCAGTAACATCCAGGGGCGGAACGAGCAGTACTTC
once	TRBV5-1	-	TRBJ2-7	CATRTGTLTYEQYF	TGCGCCACGAGGACCGGGACACTGACCTACGAGCAGTACTTC
few	TRBV5-1	TRBD2	TRBJ2-7	CASTWGGIGSEQYF	TGCGCCAGCACCTGGGGAGGGATCGGCTCCGAGCAGTACTTC
-	TRBV19	TRBD1	TRBJ1-2	CASNRGNSGNTF	TGTGCCAGTAACAGGGGGAACTCTGGAAACACCTTC